This TCR beta chain emerged from a study of cytomegalovirus exposure and HLA in healthy donors. PCR employed 60 Vbeta and 13 Jbeta primers. Produced via immunoSEQ multiplex PCR; TCRdb's table is partial and in-frame only. The sample carries under 200,000 clones, 68% recorded once. Details on this clone: Its antigen remains unknown.

Germline V gives CDR1 SGDLS, CDR2 YYNGEE. V lost 0 bases and J 0 bases, leaving 6 bases between the germline ends. The CDR3 spans 15 residues. Study results and limitations: Across all donors, roughly uniform sequencing depth was an assumption of the presence/absence analyses.

Source material: PBMCs. The clonotype originates from a woman in her 40s in good health and CMV-seropositive. The chain links TRBV9 to TRBJ2-2; D gene ambiguous. In DNA form, the CDR3 reads TGTGCCAGCAGCGTAGCCCTAACGAACACCGGGGAGCTGTTTTTT. It translates to CASSVALTNTGELFF.